The 12 T cell receptor beta chains in this list originate from one sample, sequenced in a study of blood T cell repertoires in COVID-19. The data were produced by immunoSEQ multiplex PCR, yet TCRdb's version contains in-frame clones alone and is incomplete. The top ten hold approximately 3% of the sample, which has about 160,000 clones, roughly 90% seen once. Input material: peripheral blood. These receptors all stem from a man aged 55 to 70 with acute or convalescent COVID-19.

The chain has TRBV2 and TRBJ1-4, with 12 nucleotides matching TRBD1. The ends lost 4 bases at V and 8 bases at J; junction bases unmatched: 2. The CDR3 length is 14 residues. Germline CDR1 SNHLY, CDR2 FYNNEI. In DNA, the CDR3 is TGTGCCAGCAGTGGTGGGACAGGGGGCGAAAAACTGTTTTTT. This translates into CASSGGTGGEKLFF.

The rearrangement joins TRBV21-1 to TRBJ1-4; the table gives TRBD1 as D, unverified against the DNA. TRBV21-1 is a documented pseudogene. This CDR3 comprises 15 residues. CDR3 protein: CASSKEGQGSEKLFF. As DNA, the CDR3 is TGTGCCAGCAGCAAAGAGGGACAGGGTAGTGAAAAACTGTTTTTT.

This chain connects TRBV9 to TRBJ1-4; possible D gene TRBD1, 5 bases. CDR3 length: 13 amino acids. Trimming took 4 bases from V and 4 from J, leaving 8 bases between them. CDR1 and CDR2 (germline): SGDLS, YYNGEE. In DNA, the CDR3 is TGTGCCAGCAGCACAGGTTTTAATGAAAAACTGTTTTTT. It specifies CASSTGFNEKLFF.

The rearrangement links TRBV6-1 to TRBJ2-7, with unresolved D. Germline V gives CDR1 MNHNS, CDR2 SASEGT. The V end was cut by 2 bases, the J end by 2 bases, with 4 bases between. This CDR3 comprises 12 residues. The CDR3 protein is CASSESAYEQYF. CDR3 bases: TGTGCCAGCAGTGAATCAGCCTACGAGCAGTACTTC.

The chain has TRBV5-5 and TRBJ1-2; 7 bases agree with TRBD1. The trim removed 3 bases at V and 4 bases at J, leaving 12 bases unmatched. Looked up from germline, CDR1 is SGHKS and CDR2 is YYEKEE (reference sequence). The CDR3 is made up of 16 amino acids. The chain's CDR3 is CASSSYPGQTSYGYTF. The DNA for the CDR3 is TGTGCCAGCAGCTCTTACCCGGGACAGACCTCCTATGGCTACACCTTC.

The chain joins TRBV27 to TRBJ1-6, with TRBD1 matching 7 bases. The CDR3 contains 17 residues. V was pared by 0 bases and J by 3 bases, with 5 bases of the junction left unmatched. Germline CDR1 is MNHEY and CDR2 is SMNVEV (reference sequence). The CDR3 DNA is TGTGCCAGCAGTTTATCAATTGGGACAGTCTATAATTCACCCCTCCACTTT. Encoded protein: CASSLSIGTVYNSPLHF.

The chain has TRBV30 and TRBJ1-1; TRBD1 might be the D (6 bases). Germline V gene sequence: CDR1 GTSNPN, CDR2 SVGIG (reference sequence). This CDR3 spans 13 amino acids. V shed 1 base and J shed 2 bases, with 8 bases lying between them. The CDR3 sequence is CAWSGGGNTEAFF. The DNA for the CDR3 is TGTGCCTGGAGTGGTGGGGGCAACACTGAAGCTTTCTTT. The variable domain in full, with the rest retrieved from reference TRBV30 and TRBJ1-1, is SQTIHQWPATLVQPVGSPLSLECTVEGTSNPNLYWYRQAAGRGLQLLFYSVGIGQISSEVPQNLSASRPQDRQFILSSKKLLLSDSGFYLCAWSGGGNTEAFFGQGTRLTVV.

The J gene is TRBJ2-7, the V gene TRBV13, with 7 bases that match TRBD2. After removal of 7 bases from V and 3 bases from J, the junction contained 3 bases not matched to a gene. The CDR3 is made up of 12 amino acids. The V gene's germline CDR1 is PRHDT and CDR2 FYEKMQ (reference sequence). CDR3 nucleotide sequence: TGTGCCAGCAATAAGCGGGGCTACGAGCAGTACTTC. Translating gives CASNKRGYEQYF.

The chain uses TRBV6-6 and TRBJ1-2; 9 bases are a match to TRBD1. This CDR3 has 12 amino acids. In germline, CDR1 is MNHNY, CDR2 SVGAGI (reference sequence). Trimming took 10 bases from V and 7 from J; bases not matched to a gene: 7. In DNA form, the CDR3 reads TGTGCCACAACCAGGACAGGGGTTGGCTACACCTTC. It encodes CATTRTGVGYTF.

The gene calls are TRBV5-1 and TRBJ2-1, with TRBD1 identical over 9 bases. Germline lookup yields CDR1 SGHRS and CDR2 YFSETQ. Losses at the gene ends were 1 base for V and 7 bases for J; bases not matched to a gene: 6. CDR3 length equals 15 residues. In DNA, the CDR3 is TGCGCCAGCAGCTTGAGCCCGACAGGGGGGAATGAGCAGTTCTTC. This sequence encodes CASSLSPTGGNEQFF.

The rearrangement joins TRBV5-1 to TRBJ2-3; 11 nucleotides agree with TRBD2. V was clipped by 2 bases and J by 6 bases; unmatched bases: 5. Per germline, CDR1 SGHRS and CDR2 YFSETQ. This CDR3 is built from 15 residues. CDR3 amino acids: CASSFSGGAWDTQYF. The CDR3, as DNA: TGCGCCAGCAGCTTTAGCGGGGGGGCCTGGGATACGCAGTATTTT.

The V call is TRBV15, the J call TRBJ1-1; D is ambiguous. The ends were cut back, 1 base at V and 8 bases at J, with 17 bases in the middle. The CDR3 is 15 residues long. Germline V CDR1 and CDR2: LNHNV, YYDKDF (reference sequence). CDR3 sequence reads: CATSRVGSQRREAFF. The CDR3 bases are TGTGCCACCAGCAGAGTAGGATCCCAGCGCAGAGAAGCTTTCTTT.